Below, 24 T cell receptor beta chains from the same sample are listed, as sequenced in a study of blood T cell repertoires in COVID-19 (dated by TCRdb to the early 2020s). The method was the immunoSEQ multiplex PCR assay. The source is immuneACCESS, and TCRdb retained only in-frame sequences with V and J called. Part of the clones is not carried over; for the studies checked, unresolved V genes explain less than half of this, and the remainder is unexplained. Here the sample has about 49,000 clones; 81% occur a single time. The top ten hold around 22% of the sample. Sequencing used peripheral blood. The receptors stem from an elderly woman with COVID-19, enrolled during active disease.

The chain carries TRBV11-3 and TRBJ2-3; D is perhaps TRBD2 (6 bases). The CDR3 has 14 amino acids. Germline V gives CDR1 SGHNT, CDR2 YENEEA. Trimming shortened V by 3 bases and J by 1 base, and 8 bases separated the two germline ends. The CDR3 loop reads CASSLGLGTDTQYF. CDR3 bases: TGTGCCAGCAGCTTGGGACTTGGCACAGATACGCAGTATTTT. The whole variable domain, remainder taken from reference TRBV11-3 and TRBJ2-3, is EAGVVQSPRYKIIEKKQPVAFWCNPISGHNTLYWYLQNLGQGPELLIRYENEEAVDDSQLPKDRFSAERLKGVDSTLKIQPAELGDSAVYLCASSLGLGTDTQYFGPGTRLTVL.

The chain uses TRBV3-1 (or the pseudogene TRBV3-2) and TRBJ2-5; 10 nucleotides match TRBD2. The CDR3 sequence is 16 residues long. Germline values: CDR1 LGHDT, CDR2 YNNKEL (reference sequence). V lost 5 bases and J lost 5; bases outside the gene matches: 11. The CDR3 bases are TGTGCCAGCAGCTTAAAAGCGGGAGGGCGTTTGGAGACCCAGTACTTC. As protein: CASSLKAGGRLETQYF.

This clone was seen a handful of times. The CDR3 region has the DNA TGTGCCAGCAGCTTAAGTGGAGCATTGGGGCAGTTCTTC. Translating it yields CASSLSGALGQFF. The chain employs TRBV7-3 and TRBJ2-1; D remains unclear. V was trimmed by 1 base and J by 12 bases, leaving 13 bases between them. This CDR3 spans 13 amino acids. Germline V gives CDR1 SGHTA, CDR2 FQGTGA.

The chain has TRBV19 and TRBJ1-3; 10 nucleotides agree with TRBD1. Germline assignment: CDR1 LNHDA and CDR2 SQIVND (reference sequence). This CDR3 is 14 amino acids long. Trimming took 7 bases from V and 7 from J; bases not matched to a gene: 7. The CDR3 loop reads CASISGQGRNTIYF. The DNA of the CDR3 is TGTGCCAGTATTTCGGGACAGGGGCGGAACACCATATATTTT.

The V call is TRBV12-3 or TRBV12-4, the J call TRBJ2-7; no clear D gene. This CDR3 contains 13 residues. V dropped 3 bases and J dropped 2 bases, with 8 bases sitting between them. CDR3 nucleotides: TGTGCCAGCAGTTTTATCTCTACCTACGAGCAGTACTTC. This gives the protein CASSFISTYEQYF.

The CDR3: CASSYSGLAGNEQFF. The CDR3 DNA follows: TGTGCCAGCAGTTACTCGGGACTAGCGGGCAATGAGCAGTTCTTC. V usage is TRBV6-2 or TRBV6-3 and J usage is TRBJ2-1, with TRBD2 matching over 12 bases. V dropped 0 bases and J dropped 6; count of bases not matched to a gene: 0. Germline lookup yields CDR1 MNHEY and CDR2 SVGEGT. CDR3 length equals 15 residues.

This rearrangement joins TRBV18 to TRBJ1-1; D is ambiguous. Germline assignment: CDR1 KGHSH and CDR2 LQKENI. The CDR3 loop spans 15 amino acids. V was trimmed by 1 base and J by 1 base, leaving 10 bases between them. The CDR3 region is CASSPLDSGNTEAFF. As DNA, the CDR3 is TGTGCCAGCTCACCACTTGATTCCGGGAACACTGAAGCTTTCTTT.

V usage is TRBV18 and J usage is TRBJ1-2, with TRBD1 identical over 10 bases. Per the germline V gene, CDR1 is KGHSH and CDR2 is LQKENI. CDR3 length: 14 amino acids. J lost 5 bases, V lost 3 bases, and 3 bases had no gene match. This chain's CDR3 is CASSPQGQGYGYTF. In DNA form, the CDR3 reads TGTGCCAGCTCACCCCAGGGACAGGGGTATGGCTACACCTTC.

The rearrangement links TRBV5-1 to TRBJ1-4; tentative D call: TRBD1 (6 bases). CDR1 and CDR2 (germline): SGHRS, YFSETQ. With 6 bases removed from V and 4 bases from J, the gap between germline ends came to 16 bases. The CDR3 runs 15 residues. Here the CDR3 reads CASTRTGGGNEKLFF. The DNA of the CDR3 is TGCGCCAGCACCCGGACGGGGGGCGGTAATGAAAAACTGTTTTTT.

V is TRBV6-6 and J is TRBJ1-5; TRBD1 agrees at 8 bases. From germline, CDR1 is MNHNY and CDR2 SVGAGI (reference sequence). The CDR3 is made up of 14 amino acids. V dropped 5 bases and J dropped 7; count of bases not matched to a gene: 7. CDR3 nucleotides: TGTGCCAGCAGTCGCGACAGGGGAAGGCAGCCCCAGCATTTT. Translating it yields CASSRDRGRQPQHF.

This clone was observed once. The chain couples TRBV4-1 to TRBJ2-1, with D perhaps TRBD1 (6 bases). V shed 4 bases and J shed 4 bases, with 17 bases lying between them. In germline, CDR1 is MGHRA, CDR2 YSYEKL. CDR3 length equals 16 residues. DNA for the CDR3: TGCGCCAGCAGCCCAGGTCCGGGGACATCTTACAATGAGCAGTTCTTC. Translating gives CASSPGPGTSYNEQFF.

This chain links TRBV14 with TRBJ1-1; no definite D call. The germline gives CDR1 SGHDN, CDR2 FVKESK. This CDR3 is built from 16 residues. V lost 6 bases to trimming and J lost 1 base, with 18 bases between them. CDR3 amino acids: CASSEEELAANTEAFF. The CDR3 DNA is TGTGCCAGCAGTGAGGAGGAGTTGGCGGCGAACACTGAAGCTTTCTTT.

The chain joins TRBV5-1 to TRBJ2-5, with 12 bases matching TRBD2. Germline loops: CDR1 SGHRS, CDR2 YFSETQ. The length of the CDR3 is 14 residues. J was trimmed by 3 bases and V by 5 bases; bases with no gene match: 2. The CDR3 region has the DNA TGCGCCAGCAGAAGACTAGCGGGAGAAGAGACCCAGTACTTC. This translates into CASRRLAGEETQYF.

The CDR3 is CASSQGSLAGGRRETQYF. The CDR3 region has the DNA TGCGCCAGCAGCCAAGGATCGCTAGCGGGAGGGAGGAGAGAGACCCAGTACTTC. This chain joins TRBV4-1 and TRBJ2-5, with TRBD2 matching 12 bases. The CDR3 extends over 18 amino acids. Germline CDR1 is MGHRA and CDR2 is YSYEKL. The V segment lost 1 base and the J segment 4 bases; nucleotides outside the gene matches: 10.

The genes are TRBV18 and TRBJ2-3, with 11 positions matching TRBD2. The germline V gene has CDR1 KGHSH and CDR2 LQKENI. The CDR3 length is 16 residues. V was pared by 0 bases and J by 2 bases, with 1 base of the junction left unmatched. The CDR3 DNA reads TGTGCCAGCTCACCACCGGGACTAGCGGCCACAGATACGCAGTATTTT. This encodes CASSPPGLAATDTQYF. Using reference TRBV18 and TRBJ2-3 for the parts outside the CDR3, the full variable domain is NAGVMQNPRHLVRRRGQEARLRCSPMKGHSHVYWYRQLPEEGLKFMVYLQKENIIDESGMPKERFSAEFPKEGPSILRIQQVVRGDSAAYFCASSPPGLAATDTQYFGPGTRLTVL.

The rearrangement links TRBV29-1 to TRBJ2-1; D is perhaps TRBD1 (6 bases). The ends were cut back, 1 base at V and 3 bases at J, with 10 bases in the middle. Germline CDR1 and CDR2: SQVTM and ANQGSEA. This CDR3 spans 14 amino acids. This CDR3 reads CSVEAGQSYNEQFF. CDR3 nucleotides: TGCAGCGTTGAAGCCGGACAGAGCTACAATGAGCAGTTCTTC.

In this sample, this clone turned up once. This chain connects TRBV3-1 (or the pseudogene TRBV3-2) to TRBJ2-2; 8 nucleotides line up with TRBD2. The CDR3 is 20 residues long. Looked up from germline, CDR1 is LGHDT and CDR2 is YNNKEL (reference sequence). The V and J ends lost 4 bases and 0 bases, in that order; junction bases with no gene match: 16. Written as DNA, the CDR3 is TGTGCCAGCAGCCCCATCTCCGGGACTAGGGGGGAGGCGAACACCGGGGAGCTGTTTTTT. Protein: CASSPISGTRGEANTGELFF.

The chain is built from TRBV20-1 and TRBJ2-5; no definite D call. V dropped 2 bases and J dropped 4 bases, with 5 bases sitting between them. This CDR3 contains 11 residues. Germline values: CDR1 DFQATT, CDR2 SNEGSKA (reference sequence). The CDR3: CSARWAETQYF. DNA of the CDR3: TGCAGTGCTAGATGGGCAGAGACCCAGTACTTC.

The chain carries TRBV7-2 and TRBJ2-7, with D possibly TRBD1 on 6 matching bases. This CDR3 has 14 residues. V was cut by 4 bases and J by 3 bases, with 13 bases left in between. CDR1 and CDR2 from the germline V gene are SGHTA and FQGNSA. As DNA, the CDR3 is TGTGCCAGCAGCTCAAGGGAACAGGGCTACGAGCAGTACTTC. Translation gives CASSSREQGYEQYF.

This chain connects TRBV5-4 to TRBJ1-5; 9 bases map to TRBD1. The CDR3 runs to 13 residues. Germline CDR1 is SGHNT and CDR2 is YYREEE (reference sequence). J lost 9 bases, V lost 4 bases, and 5 bases had no gene match. As DNA, the CDR3 is TGTGCCAGCAGCCAGGACAGGGGACCGCCCCAGCATTTT. Protein: CASSQDRGPPQHF.

The J gene is TRBJ2-7, the V gene TRBV7-3; 12 bases match TRBD2. Germline-derived CDR1 and CDR2 are SGHTA and FQGTGA. The CDR3 totals 14 residues. V was clipped by 6 bases and J by 3 bases; unmatched bases: 3. CDR3: CASSLAGGIYEQYF. The CDR3 DNA is TGTGCCAGCAGTCTAGCGGGAGGGATCTACGAGCAGTACTTC.

This clone was seen once. This rearrangement joins TRBV30 to TRBJ2-2, with 7 positions matching TRBD1. Germline CDR1 GTSNPN, CDR2 SVGIG (reference sequence). This CDR3 comprises 13 residues. The V segment lost 3 bases and the J segment 8 bases; nucleotides outside the gene matches: 6. The CDR3 DNA reads TGTGCCTGGAGGGCCCAGGGGGAGGGGGAGCTGTTTTTT. Its protein is CAWRAQGEGELFF.

The chain couples TRBV7-3 to TRBJ2-5; 8 bases align to TRBD2. This CDR3 is built from 17 residues. Germline V gives CDR1 SGHTA, CDR2 FQGTGA. Germline trimming cut 3 bases from V and 0 bases from J; bases unmatched to any gene: 9. The CDR3 bases are TGTGCCAGCAGCTTGACAGGACTAGCTGCGTACCAAGAGACCCAGTACTTC. The encoded protein is CASSLTGLAAYQETQYF.

This chain links TRBV3-1 (or the pseudogene TRBV3-2) with TRBJ1-4, with no clear D. Trimming removed 1 base at V and 13 bases at J, with 10 bases between. Germline lookup yields CDR1 LGHDT and CDR2 YNNKEL (reference sequence). CDR3 size: 12 residues. DNA for the CDR3: TGTGCCAGCAGCCAAGCCAATCGGGGACTGTTTTTT. Translation: CASSQANRGLFF.